Listed below are T cell receptor beta chains from one sample, sequenced in a study of blood T cells in healthy people across ages. TCRdb independently ran MiXCR on the 5' RACE reads; one entry per CDR3 protein. Found here are roughly 1,500,000 distinct CDR3 sequences, roughly 40% of them singletons; the top ten hold roughly 7.9%. The sample taken for sequencing was blood. Every receptor here comes from a woman younger than 30 in good health. Each CDR3 is given with its conserved first and last residue. The D gene is left open where the match is weak. The listing skips clone size in some rows; elsewhere it reads once, few, many or a size class.

d_call j_call clone_size v_call cdr3_aa cdr3_nt
- TRBJ2-7 - TRBV9 CASSVLPGGAFYEQYF TGTGCCAGCAGCGTATTACCCGGGGGCGCCTTCTACGAGCAGTACTTC
TRBD2 TRBJ2-3 - TRBV20-1 CSAQNREGEDTQYF TGCAGTGCACAGAATCGGGAGGGAGAAGATACGCAGTATTTT
TRBD2 TRBJ2-7 once TRBV7-9 CASTPRASGSYEQYF TGTGCCAGCACCCCACGGGCTAGCGGATCCTACGAGCAGTACTTC
- TRBJ2-5 - TRBV28 CASSTRTGTPNEQYF TGTGCCAGCAGTACCCGAACCGGGACACCTAATGAGCAGTACTTC
- TRBJ2-2 - TRBV18 CASSPSTWGELFF TGTGCCAGCTCACCATCAACCTGGGGGGAGCTGTTTTTT
- TRBJ2-4 - TRBV28 CAASSILAKNIRYF TGTGCCGCTTCTTCCATACTAGCCAAAAACATTCGGTACTTC
TRBD2 TRBJ2-3 few TRBV3-1 CASSQVELAGGDTQYF TGTGCCAGCAGCCAAGTGGAACTAGCGGGGGGAGATACGCAGTATTTT
- TRBJ2-7 few TRBV6-2/TRBV6-3 CASSYSRSAPYYEQYF TGTGCCAGCAGTTACTCGAGGTCGGCACCCTACTACGAGCAGTACTTC
- TRBJ2-2 - TRBV6-1 CASGEVNTGELFF TGTGCCAGCGGAGAGGTCAACACCGGGGAGCTGTTTTTT
TRBD2 TRBJ2-1 once TRBV3-1 CASSQTKARASGPSYNEQFF TGTGCCAGCAGCCAAACTAAGGCTAGGGCTAGCGGACCCTCCTACAATGAGCAGTTCTTC
- TRBJ1-2 - TRBV15 CATSRVEGTGYTF TGTGCCACCAGCAGAGTGGAGGGGACTGGCTACACCTTC
- TRBJ1-5 few TRBV4-1 CASSQDQPGHDQPQHF TGCGCCAGCAGCCAAGATCAACCAGGGCATGATCAGCCCCAGCATTTT